This T cell receptor beta chain originates from a study of blood T cell repertoires in COVID-19. About the research overall: There were acute and convalescent COVID-19 samples, and they came from the United States, Italy and Spain. PBMCs, B-cell-depleted T cells, or T cells were the source of the cDNA or gDNA that made up the material.

Germline CDR1 is MNHEY and CDR2 is SVGAGI. Trimming shortened V by 4 bases and J by 7 bases, and 5 bases separated the two germline ends. This CDR3 region has 11 residues. In the authors' methods: Amplification with reference gene primers provided the estimates of nucleated cell counts. Sequenced by immunoSEQ multiplex PCR; TCRdb stores in-frame clones only, minus some. For V, J and clone size, that table is used; D and trimming come from the DNA. This sample has approximately 120,000 clones, with approximately 87% found just once. The chain recombines TRBV6-5 with TRBJ2-1, with a weak D call TRBD2 (5 bases). This clonotype originated in a woman aged 55 to 70 with acute or convalescent COVID-19. The specimen sequenced was peripheral blood. CDR3 residues: CASSSGNEQFF. The CDR3 DNA follows: TGTGCCAGCAGTTCGGGGAATGAGCAGTTCTTC.